The next 11 T cell receptor beta chains were all read from a single sample in a study of OX40 agonist ivuxolimab in advanced cancers. Profiling relied on immunoSEQ multiplex PCR, and the TCRdb table lists in-frame clones only, not all of them. The sample has around 75,000 clones, under 90% seen once; the top ten hold around 2.5%. Here the sequenced sample was CD4+ or CD8+ T cells sorted from blood, taken in a trial of the OX40 agonist ivuxolimab. The receptors shown here come from an adult with an advanced solid tumor such as melanoma, head and neck, liver or kidney cancer.

This clone was picked up one time. An end of the junction does not agree with germline; a read error may underlie this. The chain uses TRBV7-7 and TRBJ2-3; D gene unclear. Germline V gene data show CDR1 as SSHAT and CDR2 as FNYEAQ (reference sequence). The CDR3 totals 16 residues. The CDR3 coding sequence is TGTGCTAGCAGCTTAGTTGCCGGATCTAGCACAGATACGCAGTATTTT. Residues: CASSLVAGSSTDTQYF.

This chain links TRBV30 with TRBJ2-3, with D possibly matching TRBD2 (7 bases). This CDR3 has 12 amino acids. CDR1 and CDR2 (germline): GTSNPN, SVGIG (reference sequence). The V end lost 4 bases, the J end lost 6 bases, and 11 bases lay between the germline ends. Written as DNA, the CDR3 is TGTGCCTGGAACGGGGGGCCGGATACGCAGTATTTT. It is translated as CAWNGGPDTQYF.

This clone has just one count. CDR3 region: CASSWSGGGNEKLFF. The CDR3 DNA is TGTGCCAGCAGTTGGTCAGGGGGAGGGAATGAAAAACTGTTTTTT. J is TRBJ1-4 and V is TRBV6-5; 7 bases line up with TRBD1. V lost 4 bases to trimming and J lost 5 bases; unmatched junction nucleotides: 7. The CDR3 runs to 15 residues. Germline V lookup: CDR1 MNHEY, CDR2 SVGAGI.

The chain is built from TRBV25-1 and TRBJ2-7; no firm D call. V was clipped by 7 bases and J by 1 base, with 8 bases between them. CDR3 length equals 12 residues. Germline assignment: CDR1 MGHDK and CDR2 SYGVNS. CDR3 protein: CASTRDSYEQYF. CDR3 in DNA: TGTGCCAGCACCAGAGATTCCTACGAGCAGTACTTC.

This clone was recorded only once. This CDR3 is also generated by other DNA sequences in the sample. This chain uses TRBV28 with TRBJ2-6; D possibly corresponds to TRBD1 (5 bases). Deletions cut 4 bases from V and 3 bases from J, with 13 bases between. The V gene's germline CDR1 is MDHEN and CDR2 SYDVKM. The CDR3 totals 16 residues. CDR3 amino acids: CASSSPGLSGANVLTF. The CDR3 region has the DNA TGTGCCAGCAGTTCTCCAGGGCTTAGTGGGGCCAACGTCCTGACTTTC.

The chain carries TRBV2 and TRBJ1-1; the D is unclear. Germline V gene sequence: CDR1 SNHLY, CDR2 FYNNEI. The CDR3 sequence is 14 residues long. V gave up 3 bases and J gave up 1 base, with 9 bases separating them. CDR3 in amino acids: CASSDSWGNTEAFF. The DNA for the CDR3 is TGTGCCAGCAGTGACAGCTGGGGGAACACTGAAGCTTTCTTT.

This rearrangement joins TRBV19 to TRBJ2-1; 11 bases are shared with TRBD2. Trimming removed 4 bases from V and 9 bases from J; junction bases left unmatched: 2. Germline V gene sequence: CDR1 LNHDA, CDR2 SQIVND (reference sequence). This CDR3 is built from 13 residues. The CDR3 protein is CASSTLAGGEQFF. Written as DNA, the CDR3 is TGTGCCAGTAGTACCCTAGCGGGAGGTGAGCAGTTCTTC.

CDR3 loop: CASSYGGGGKLFF. The CDR3, as DNA: TGTGCCAGCAGTTACGGTGGAGGGGGGAAACTGTTTTTT. The V and J genes are TRBV6-5 and TRBJ1-4; D may be TRBD1 (6 bases). CDR1 is MNHEY and CDR2 is SVGAGI in the germline V gene. The CDR3 is 13 residues long. Deletions cut 2 bases from V and 11 bases from J, with 12 bases between.

The rearrangement uses TRBV6-1 and TRBJ1-2; D unclear. Germline CDR1 is MNHNS and CDR2 is SASEGT. The CDR3 contains 13 residues. V was cut by 2 bases and J by 4 bases, with 8 bases left in between. In nucleotides, the CDR3 is TGTGCCAGCAGTGAATGGACTACCTATGGCTACACCTTC. It yields the protein CASSEWTTYGYTF.

The rearrangement links TRBV28 to TRBJ1-5; D possibly corresponds to TRBD1 (6 bases). The CDR3 has 13 amino acids. Germline values: CDR1 MDHEN, CDR2 SYDVKM. V lost 7 bases and J lost 5, with 12 bases in between. The CDR3 reads CASTATGHQPQHF. In nucleotides, the CDR3 is TGTGCCAGCACCGCGACAGGCCATCAGCCCCAGCATTTT.

The rearrangement joins TRBV6-6 to TRBJ2-7, with a tentative D call TRBD2 (6 bases). From germline, CDR1 is MNHNY and CDR2 SVGAGI (reference sequence). Trimming left V 10 bases short and J 6 bases short, with 13 bases between. The CDR3 spans 11 residues. CDR3 loop: CATTEGAEQYF. The DNA for the CDR3 is TGTGCCACCACGGAGGGAGCCGAGCAGTACTTC.